Each of the 25 T cell receptor beta chains below was sequenced from the same sample in a study of T cell changes during pregnancy in multiple sclerosis. Some clones are missing from TCRdb's copy, which holds only in-frame ones; the method was immunoSEQ multiplex PCR. The sample lists 34,000 or so clones, around 90% occurring once. Sequencing used CD8+ T cells from peripheral blood mononuclear cells, obtained after pregnancy. These TCRs come from a female donor with multiple sclerosis, enrolled in a pregnancy study.

The V gene is TRBV7-8, the J gene TRBJ2-1, with 10 bases matching TRBD1. V dropped 5 bases and J dropped 7; count of bases not matched to a gene: 5. Germline V gene lookup returns CDR1 SGHVS and CDR2 FQNEAQ. This CDR3 is built from 14 residues. The CDR3: CASSIGTGVNEQFF. The DNA for the CDR3 is TGTGCCAGCAGCATAGGGACAGGGGTTAATGAGCAGTTCTTC.

The V call is TRBV27, the J call TRBJ1-4; no reliable D call. The ends were cut back, 3 bases at V and 6 bases at J, with 8 bases in the middle. CDR1 and CDR2 from the germline V gene are MNHEY and SMNVEV (reference sequence). The CDR3 runs to 13 residues. CDR3 sequence (DNA): TGTGCCAGCAGTTTGTGGCCCCATGAAAAACTGTTTTTT. Protein: CASSLWPHEKLFF. The variable domain in full, with the rest retrieved from reference TRBV27 and TRBJ1-4, is EAQVTQNPRYLITVTGKKLTVTCSQNMNHEYMSWYRQDPGLGLRQIYYSMNVEVTDKGDVPEGYKVSRKEKRNFPLILESPSPNQTSLYFCASSLWPHEKLFFGSGTQLSVL.

To note about this clone: A junction end diverges from the germline sequence, so it may reflect a read error. The chain couples TRBV9 to TRBJ2-3; tentatively, D is TRBD2 (7 bases). The CDR3 has 13 amino acids. Germline V gene data show CDR1 as SGDLS and CDR2 as YYNGEE. The DNA of the CDR3 is TGTGCCAGCAGCGGGGGGGGCACAAATACGCAGTATTTT. Translated: CASSGGGTNTQYF.

The chain links TRBV10-3 to TRBJ1-2, with 12 bases lining up with TRBD1. Per the germline V gene, CDR1 is ENHRY and CDR2 is SYGVKD. After removal of 7 bases from V and 3 bases from J, the junction contained 6 bases not matched to a gene. The CDR3 totals 15 residues. The chain's CDR3 is CAITLGTGGDYGYTF. The CDR3 nucleotides are TGTGCCATCACCCTCGGGACAGGGGGCGACTATGGCTACACCTTC.

The chain is built from TRBV10-1 and TRBJ2-2, with TRBD1 matching 7 bases. CDR1 WNHNN and CDR2 SYGVQD come from the germline V gene (reference sequence). This CDR3 contains 14 residues. The junction had 6 bases not matched to a gene; V was cut back by 8 bases and J by 3 bases. CDR3 in DNA: TGCGCCAGCGACCAGAGGGGGCACACCGGGGAGCTGTTTTTT. Protein sequence: CASDQRGHTGELFF.

This clone was recorded a few times. The gene calls are TRBV6-4 and TRBJ2-1; 7 nucleotides align to TRBD1. With 8 bases clipped from V and 8 bases from J, the junction kept 15 bases outside the gene matches. The CDR3 totals 15 residues. Germline CDR1 is MRHNA and CDR2 is SNTAGT. The chain's CDR3 is CASATGTGDGDEQFF. The CDR3 bases are TGTGCCAGCGCTACCGGTACAGGGGATGGAGATGAGCAGTTCTTC.

For the CDR3, the DNA is TGTGCCAGCAGCTTATCTGGACAGGGGGGGACTGAAGCTTTCTTT. Translating it yields CASSLSGQGGTEAFF. J is TRBJ1-1 and V is TRBV7-3, with 10 bases lining up with TRBD1. The germline V gene encodes CDR1 SGHTA and CDR2 FQGTGA. This CDR3 spans 15 amino acids. Germline trimming cut 2 bases from V and 5 bases from J; bases unmatched to any gene: 5.

The chain employs TRBV4-3 and TRBJ2-7; D is undetermined. The CDR3 runs 16 residues. Deletions cut 0 bases from V and 2 bases from J, with 14 bases between. Germline loops: CDR1 LGHNA, CDR2 YSLEER. CDR3 region: CASSQDTRTDTYEQYF. The CDR3 coding sequence is TGCGCCAGCAGCCAAGATACCCGCACAGATACCTACGAGCAGTACTTC.

This clone was observed a handful of times. J is TRBJ2-7 and V is TRBV6-1; D might be TRBD1 (6 bases). The CDR3 covers 14 residues. Trimming removed 0 bases from V and 3 bases from J, with 9 bases in between. Germline V lookup: CDR1 MNHNS, CDR2 SASEGT. CDR3 bases: TGTGCCAGCAGTGAAGCCCCAGGGGACTACGAGCAGTACTTC. Translated: CASSEAPGDYEQYF.

The chain recombines TRBV29-1 with TRBJ1-2; D uncertain. This CDR3 contains 14 residues. Per germline, CDR1 SQVTM and CDR2 ANQGSEA. Trimming removed 6 bases from V and 0 bases from J, with 14 bases in between. CDR3 DNA: TGCAGCGTCGCAGACGGGAGTTCTAACTATGGCTACACCTTC. This codes for CSVADGSSNYGYTF.

This chain connects TRBV5-6 to TRBJ2-6, with 8 bases that match TRBD1. This CDR3 has 15 amino acids. Looked up from germline, CDR1 is SGHDT and CDR2 is YYEEEE. V gave up 4 bases and J gave up 7 bases; unmatched junction bases: 7. In DNA form, the CDR3 reads TGTGCCAGCAGCCAAGGACAGGGCGCAGCCAACGTCCTGACTTTC. Amino acids: CASSQGQGAANVLTF.

The chain recombines TRBV11-2 with TRBJ2-1; TRBD2 is a possible D gene (7 bases). V was cut by 1 base and J by 4 bases, with 11 bases left in between. Germline values: CDR1 SGHAT, CDR2 FQNNGV. The CDR3 is 15 amino acids. CDR3 in amino acids: CASSLARGAYNEQFF. DNA for the CDR3: TGTGCCAGCAGCTTAGCTCGGGGGGCGTACAATGAGCAGTTCTTC.

This clone was recorded only once. The V call is TRBV7-2, the J call TRBJ2-7; 9 bases fit TRBD1. This CDR3 comprises 15 residues. Trimming cost V 5 bases and J 3 bases; bases outside gene matches: 8. Germline V gives CDR1 SGHTA, CDR2 FQGNSA. The CDR3, as DNA: TGTGCCAGCAGCCCACAGGGGGCGGCAAGCTACGAGCAGTACTTC. It specifies CASSPQGAASYEQYF.

This clone is termed medium-sized. The CDR3 spells CASSQDQASGTDTQYF. CDR3 nucleotide sequence: TGTGCCAGCAGCCAAGATCAGGCTAGCGGCACAGATACGCAGTATTTT. This chain uses TRBV4-2 with TRBJ2-3; maybe TRBD2 (6 bases). The CDR3 totals 16 residues. V shed 0 bases and J shed 1 base, with 11 bases lying between them. Per germline, CDR1 LGHNA and CDR2 YNFKEQ.

The gene calls are TRBV7-6 and TRBJ2-7; tentative D call: TRBD1 (6 bases). Germline V gene lookup returns CDR1 SGHVS and CDR2 FNYEAQ. Trimming shortened V by 3 bases and J by 3 bases, and 9 bases separated the two germline ends. The CDR3 sequence is 13 residues long. The CDR3 is CASSLGAVYEQYF. The CDR3 region has the DNA TGTGCCAGCAGCTTGGGGGCTGTCTACGAGCAGTACTTC.

The genes are TRBV29-1 and TRBJ2-2; 8 bases fit TRBD1. The CDR3 spans 14 residues. Looked up from germline, CDR1 is SQVTM and CDR2 is ANQGSEA. V was clipped by 6 bases and J by 3 bases; unmatched bases: 6. CDR3 DNA sequence: TGCAGCGTCCTACAGGGGGTGGACACCGGGGAGCTGTTTTTT. This translates into CSVLQGVDTGELFF.

The count of this clone is one. The rearrangement joins TRBV9 to TRBJ2-7; tentatively, D is TRBD2 (6 bases). The CDR3 runs to 14 residues. The ends were cut back, 4 bases at V and 6 bases at J, with 17 bases in the middle. The V gene's germline CDR1 is SGDLS and CDR2 YYNGEE. CDR3 protein: CASSHSVAGIEQYF. CDR3 DNA: TGTGCCAGCAGCCATTCGGTGGCGGGGATCGAGCAGTACTTC.

The chain recombines TRBV11-3 with TRBJ2-5; tentatively, D is TRBD1 (5 bases). The germline gives CDR1 SGHNT, CDR2 YENEEA. V lost 0 bases to trimming and J lost 1 base, with 12 bases between them. The CDR3 totals 16 residues. CDR3 in amino acids: CASSLEGPGRQETQYF. The CDR3 DNA reads TGTGCCAGCAGCTTAGAGGGTCCAGGGCGCCAAGAGACCCAGTACTTC.

This clone occurred a few times. J is TRBJ2-2 and V is TRBV6-4; D possibly corresponds to TRBD1 (5 bases). The germline V and J ends were trimmed by 2 bases and 5 bases, with 12 bases remaining between them. The CDR3 loop spans 15 amino acids. CDR1 and CDR2 (germline): MRHNA, SNTAGT. The CDR3 loop is CASSDGAGDTGELFF. The CDR3 coding sequence is TGTGCCAGCAGTGACGGGGCTGGGGATACCGGGGAGCTGTTTTTT.

The chain carries TRBV27 and TRBJ1-1; unclear D gene. The CDR3 covers 17 residues. V shed 5 bases and J shed 2 bases, with 21 bases lying between them. CDR1 and CDR2 (germline): MNHEY, SMNVEV (reference sequence). CDR3 DNA sequence: TGTGCCAGCAGTCCGAGAGTATGGAGGACCCCTAACACTGAAGCTTTCTTT. This gives the protein CASSPRVWRTPNTEAFF.

The chain recombines TRBV19 with TRBJ2-7; perhaps TRBD2 as D (6 bases). This CDR3 has 14 amino acids. Germline V gene data show CDR1 as LNHDA and CDR2 as SQIVND (reference sequence). The V gene lost 1 base and the J gene lost 5 bases, with 12 bases spanning the gap. The CDR3 region is CASSIGGLGHEQYF. The CDR3 DNA reads TGTGCCAGTAGTATAGGGGGACTGGGCCACGAGCAGTACTTC.

The chain recombines TRBV6-5 with TRBJ2-7; D is uncertain. The CDR3 is 11 residues long. The germline V gene has CDR1 MNHEY and CDR2 SVGAGI. V lost 6 bases to trimming and J lost 5 bases, with 8 bases between them. CDR3 sequence (DNA): TGTGCCAGCAGGACATGGGACGAGCAGTACTTC. It encodes CASRTWDEQYF.

The chain employs TRBV4-3 and TRBJ2-5, with a possible D match to TRBD2 (5 bases). The ends were cut back, 0 bases at V and 7 bases at J, with 15 bases in the middle. Germline lookup yields CDR1 LGHNA and CDR2 YSLEER. The CDR3 is 15 amino acids. The CDR3 reads CASSQEIGLEVTQYF. CDR3 bases: TGCGCCAGCAGCCAAGAAATCGGACTTGAAGTGACCCAGTACTTC.

V is TRBV21-1 and J is TRBJ1-2. TRBV21-1 is a known pseudogene. The CDR3 is made up of 21 amino acids. CDR3 amino acids: CASSHRGGDFALSIANYGYTF. The DNA of the CDR3 is TGTGCCAGCAGCCACCGGGGCGGGGATTTTGCCCTCTCGATCGCTAACTATGGCTACACCTTC.

The chain employs TRBV7-6 and TRBJ1-5, with unresolved D. CDR1 and CDR2 from the germline V gene are SGHVS and FNYEAQ. V dropped 4 bases and J dropped 6 bases, with 10 bases sitting between them. The CDR3 spans 13 residues. In DNA form, the CDR3 reads TGTGCCAGCAGCTCCGAGGAAAGTCAGCCCCAGCATTTT. Protein sequence: CASSSEESQPQHF.